Listed below are T cell receptor beta chains from one sample, sequenced in a study of blood T cell repertoires in COVID-19. Some clones are missing from TCRdb's copy, which holds only in-frame ones; the method was immunoSEQ multiplex PCR. The sample has more than 65,000 clones, about nine tenths seen once. Sequenced sample: peripheral blood. The receptors stem from a woman between 50 and 59 years old with acute or convalescent COVID-19. Each CDR3 is given with its conserved first and last residue.

TRBV7-8	TRBJ1-5	CASSPNRGLSPNQPQHF
TRBV5-8	TRBJ2-7	CATPRLAETYEQYF
TRBV29-1	TRBJ2-1	CSVEAPSGTSEQFF
TRBV25-1	TRBJ1-5	CASSEGADRINQPQHF
TRBV28	TRBJ2-1	CASSPHPSGREQFF
TRBV19	TRBJ1-3	CASRPGFPGNTIYF
TRBV18	TRBJ2-2	CASSPGQYTGELFF
TRBV28	TRBJ1-5	CASSFGQPGSWHF
TRBV3-1/TRBV3-2	TRBJ2-1	CASSHTNSGGFGNEQFF
TRBV5-1	TRBJ2-3	CASSLGTGLDTQYF
TRBV27	TRBJ1-2	CASMGQGRNYGYTF
TRBV28	TRBJ1-4	CASSPEAGGVREKLFF
TRBV20-1	TRBJ1-5	CSASHTGGSDQPQHF
TRBV3-1/TRBV3-2	TRBJ1-5	CASSRDSDQPQHF
TRBV29-1	TRBJ1-2	CSVTQGVYGYTF
TRBV7-3	TRBJ2-1	CASTDTGGNNEQFF
TRBV6-5	TRBJ1-5	CASSYSGSNQPQHF
TRBV7-7	TRBJ2-1	CASSSGQNNEQFF
TRBV28	TRBJ2-5	CASRRDRGLWETQYF
TRBV5-1	TRBJ2-2	CASSLGRLAGNNTGELFF
TRBV7-9	TRBJ1-3	CASSPWSDRGRLNTIYF
TRBV6-2/TRBV6-3	TRBJ1-4	CASSLSEKLFF
TRBV19	TRBJ2-3	CASSSGDKLTDTQYF
TRBV7-3	TRBJ2-2	CASSLAGGITGELFF
TRBV3-1/TRBV3-2	TRBJ1-1	CASSQGGGTEAFF
TRBV3-1/TRBV3-2	TRBJ2-1	CASSTYNEQFF
TRBV19	TRBJ2-1	CASSIFSGARDNEQFF
TRBV6-5	TRBJ1-1	CASRQGSTEAFF
TRBV10-2	TRBJ2-7	CASSESISGSEQYF
TRBV5-4	TRBJ2-5	CASSSKWGGQETQYF
TRBV7-3	TRBJ2-5	CASSFSSGGETQYF
TRBV19	TRBJ1-1	CASSPRTGVNTEAFF
TRBV28	TRBJ2-2	CASSLGLAGVPGELFF
TRBV3-1/TRBV3-2	TRBJ1-1	CASSQLDRVNTEAFF
TRBV24-1	TRBJ2-7	CATSQGSYEQYF
TRBV5-6	TRBJ2-3	CASSTGLAGGLGGTDTQYF
TRBV7-2	TRBJ2-3	CASSRSDGGVTDTQYF
TRBV15	TRBJ2-3	CATSSQTIGGATDTQYF
TRBV29-1	TRBJ2-6	CSASTGGHSGANVLTF
TRBV5-5	TRBJ2-7	CASSFQIGSYEQYF
TRBV7-9	TRBJ1-2	CASSFRAYGYTF
TRBV2	TRBJ2-3	CASRDLAGVSTDTQYF
TRBV30	TRBJ1-1	CAWSDQGMNTEAFF
TRBV9	TRBJ2-1	CASSVISLAGANEQFF
TRBV4-2	TRBJ1-1	CASSQVAGTNTEAFF
TRBV29-1	TRBJ1-5	CSVKHGEAQHF
TRBV6-4	TRBJ1-1	CASSYEGGGEAFF
TRBV5-4	TRBJ2-7	CASNLKAGPNEQYF
TRBV19	TRBJ2-7	CASSILFSDRAGSYEQYF
TRBV5-4	TRBJ1-1	CASSRQMNTEAFF